Following are 5 T cell receptor beta chains from one sample sequenced in a study of cytomegalovirus exposure and HLA in healthy donors (dated 2017 in TCRdb). The library was obtained by the immunoSEQ multiplex PCR assay. This immuneACCESS table, as held by TCRdb, lists in-frame sequences with V and J called but not all clones. Of the missing ones, under half trace to an unresolved V gene in checked studies; the others have no known cause. The sample table shows hundreds of thousands of clones, and about 83% are seen once. In total, the top ten clones hold 2.6% of the sample. Specimen: PBMCs. These receptors were obtained from a man younger than 30 in good health and CMV-seronegative.

The chain joins TRBV28 to TRBJ1-1, with 7 bases lining up with TRBD1. V was pared by 5 bases and J by 2 bases, with 8 bases of the junction left unmatched. Germline V CDR1 and CDR2: MDHEN, SYDVKM. This CDR3 spans 15 amino acids. CDR3 region: CASSPRGQGNTEAFF. The CDR3 coding sequence is TGTGCCAGCAGTCCGAGGGGGCAAGGTAACACTGAAGCTTTCTTT.

This clone was seen once. The rearrangement joins TRBV7-2 to TRBJ2-5; TRBD1 might be the D (6 bases). CDR1 is SGHTA and CDR2 is FQGNSA in the germline V gene. This CDR3 is built from 14 residues. V was cut by 5 bases and J by 0 bases, with 10 bases left in between. CDR3 in amino acids: CASSRDRYQETQYF. The CDR3 bases are TGTGCCAGCAGCCGCGACAGGTACCAAGAGACCCAGTACTTC.

The chain couples TRBV27 to TRBJ1-2, with TRBD1 matching over 8 bases. Germline CDR1 MNHEY, CDR2 SMNVEV (reference sequence). This CDR3 spans 15 amino acids. Unmatched junction bases numbered 5, after V lost 4 bases and J lost 1 base. CDR3 region: CASSSSTGDNYGYTF. CDR3 nucleotides: TGTGCCAGCAGTTCCTCGACAGGGGATAACTATGGCTACACCTTC.

The V and J genes are TRBV2 and TRBJ2-1; 8 bases line up with TRBD1. V was clipped by 5 bases and J by 8 bases; unmatched bases: 11. The CDR3 runs 15 residues. Germline V gene data show CDR1 as SNHLY and CDR2 as FYNNEI. The CDR3 nucleotides are TGTGCCAGCAGTCTGGACAGGGTAGTAGGGGATGAGCAGTTCTTC. This translates into CASSLDRVVGDEQFF.

The J gene is TRBJ2-5, the V gene TRBV6-6; the match to TRBD1 covers 9 bases. The CDR3 consists of 15 residues. Germline V gene data show CDR1 as MNHNY and CDR2 as SVGAGI (reference sequence). Trimming cost V 6 bases and J 2 bases; bases outside gene matches: 7. CDR3 bases: TGTGCCAGCAGCCGTGGGACAGGGCTTCAAGAGACCCAGTACTTC. Translation gives CASSRGTGLQETQYF.